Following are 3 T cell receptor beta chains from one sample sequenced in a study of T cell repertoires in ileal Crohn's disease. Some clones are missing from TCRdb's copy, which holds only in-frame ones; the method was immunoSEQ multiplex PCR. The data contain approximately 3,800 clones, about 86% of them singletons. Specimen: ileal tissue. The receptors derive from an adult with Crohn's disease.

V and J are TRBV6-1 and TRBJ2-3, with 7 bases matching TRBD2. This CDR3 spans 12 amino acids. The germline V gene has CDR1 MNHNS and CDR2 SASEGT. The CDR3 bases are TGTGCGGCCGGCGGGCGGGGGGATACGCAGTATTTT. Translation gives CAAGGRGDTQYF.

The DNA of the CDR3 is TGTGCCAGCAGTTACTCGTCAGGGGACTCCTACGAGCAGTACTTC. It codes for CASSYSSGDSYEQYF. The J gene is TRBJ2-7, the V gene TRBV6-5; TRBD1 is a possible D gene (6 bases). This CDR3 has 15 amino acids. Trimming pared 0 bases from V and 0 bases from J, leaving 9 bases between. In germline, CDR1 is MNHEY, CDR2 SVGAGI.

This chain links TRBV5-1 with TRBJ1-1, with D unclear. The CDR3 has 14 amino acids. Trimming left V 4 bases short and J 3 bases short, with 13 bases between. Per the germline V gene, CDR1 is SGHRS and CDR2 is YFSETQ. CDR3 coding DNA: TGCGCCAGCAGCCCCCCCTTATCAGACACTGAAGCTTTCTTT. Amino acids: CASSPPLSDTEAFF.